What follows are 13 T cell receptor beta chains derived from one specimen sequenced in a study of CD8 T cells in ankylosing spondylitis. Study observations and caveats: Blood of patients with ankylosing spondylitis appeared to be characterized by a TCR beta motif of several highly homologous variants.

Their target antigens are unknown. From the 5' RACE reads, TCRdb called clonotypes with MiXCR, one entry per CDR3 protein. The profile shows about 200,000 distinct CDR3 sequences, more than 5.5% of them singletons. Sequenced input: blood, either unsorted or a sorted T cell fraction (not recorded which). The receptors here all came from a male donor with ankylosing spondylitis.

Concerning this clonotype itself: A clone one base away is much larger, so this may be a read error. The V call is TRBV14, the J call TRBJ2-5; possibly TRBD1 or TRBD2 for D (5 bases each). Trimming removed 4 bases at V and 4 bases at J, with 25 bases between. The length of the CDR3 is 18 residues. Germline CDR1 and CDR2: SGHDN and FVKESK. The CDR3 reads CASSPRPRGARGTETQYF. The CDR3 nucleotides are TGTGCCAGCAGCCCTAGACCTCGAGGGGCGAGAGGGACAGAGACCCAGTACTTC.

In its sample, this clonotype was seen once. A read error may explain this, as a much larger clone is one base away. J is TRBJ2-7 and V is TRBV12-5; the D is unclear. This CDR3 contains 12 residues. Germline CDR1 reads LGHNT; CDR2 reads FRNRAP. The V end was cut by 1 base, the J end by 2 bases, with 3 bases between. The CDR3 DNA is TGTGCTAGTGGTTTGGGAACCTACGAGCAGTACTTC. It yields the protein CASGLGTYEQYF.

At least ten counts were recorded for this clonotype. The chain carries TRBV12-3 or TRBV12-4 and TRBJ2-1, with 13 bases matching TRBD2. V shed 6 bases and J 10 bases; nucleotides not matched to a gene: 6. The CDR3 is 14 residues long. The DNA of the CDR3 is TGTGCCAGCAGCCGACTAGCGGGAGGCCTAGAGCAGTTCTTC. Translation: CASSRLAGGLEQFF.

This clonotype was seen many times. The gene calls are TRBV12-3 or TRBV12-4 and TRBJ2-3, with 7 positions matching TRBD1. The CDR3 covers 14 residues. With V trimmed by 0 bases and J by 5 bases, 2 bases remained unmatched. This chain's CDR3 is CASSLARGRDTQYF. DNA for the CDR3: TGTGCCAGCAGTTTAGCGAGGGGGCGAGATACGCAGTATTTT.

This clonotype was picked up many times. The CDR3: CASSPSEGIEQYF. The CDR3 region has the DNA TGTGCCAGCAGCCCTAGCGAGGGTATCGAGCAGTACTTC. The rearrangement links TRBV7-8 to TRBJ2-7; TRBD2 is a possible D gene (6 bases). This CDR3 comprises 13 residues. V was cut by 5 bases and J by 6 bases, with 14 bases left in between. The germline V gene encodes CDR1 SGHVS and CDR2 FQNEAQ.

In this sample, this clonotype turned up a few times. J is TRBJ1-5 and V is TRBV20-1; D not certain. The CDR3 is made up of 15 amino acids. Germline V gives CDR1 DFQATT, CDR2 SNEGSKA (reference sequence). Trimming stripped 5 bases from V and 2 bases from J, with 16 bases between. The CDR3 DNA follows: TGCAGTGCTCCCCCCGGGCCCATGGGCAATCAGCCCCAGCATTTT. Amino acid sequence: CSAPPGPMGNQPQHF.

CDR3 residues: CASSLVGTSGGTDTQYF. The CDR3 region has the DNA TGTGCCAGCAGCTTAGTTGGTACTAGCGGGGGTACAGATACGCAGTATTTT. The chain has TRBV7-8 and TRBJ2-3, with TRBD2 matching over 11 bases. The V segment lost 1 base and the J segment 3 bases; nucleotides outside the gene matches: 6. Germline-derived CDR1 and CDR2 are SGHVS and FQNEAQ. This CDR3 contains 17 residues.

This clonotype was observed at least ten times. This chain uses TRBV29-1 with TRBJ2-1, with D possibly matching TRBD2 (6 bases). The CDR3 length is 13 residues. Germline CDR1 is SQVTM and CDR2 is ANQGSEA. V dropped 4 bases and J dropped 6 bases, with 13 bases sitting between them. The CDR3 region has the DNA TGCAGCGTTGTGTCGGGAGAGGTCAATGAGCAGTTCTTC. As protein: CSVVSGEVNEQFF.

The chain uses TRBV7-6 and TRBJ2-7, with 8 bases fitting TRBD2. The germline V gene has CDR1 SGHVS and CDR2 FNYEAQ. V lost 6 bases and J lost 0; bases outside the gene matches: 7. This CDR3 spans 15 amino acids. In nucleotides, the CDR3 is TGTGCCAGCAGACCCCCGGGGGGGCACTCCTACGAGCAGTACTTC. This gives the protein CASRPPGGHSYEQYF.

The chain employs TRBV5-4 and TRBJ1-1, with D perhaps TRBD1 (5 bases). V was pared by 0 bases and J by 1 base, with 13 bases between. Per germline, CDR1 SGHNT and CDR2 YYREEE (reference sequence). There are 16 residues in the CDR3. CDR3 in amino acids: CASSLDRGHTNTEAFF. As DNA, the CDR3 is TGTGCCAGCAGCTTGGATAGGGGTCATACGAACACTGAAGCTTTCTTT.

This clonotype was found many times. CDR3 in DNA: TGCAGCGCAAGAGAGGGGGCTGACTATGGCTACACCTTC. Protein: CSAREGADYGYTF. This chain joins TRBV29-1 and TRBJ1-2; 7 positions agree with TRBD1. CDR1 is SQVTM, CDR2 ANQGSEA, per germline. Unmatched junction bases numbered 8, after V lost 7 bases and J lost 3 bases. The CDR3 contains 13 residues.

The chain employs TRBV11-1 and TRBJ2-1, with 12 positions matching TRBD2. CDR1 is SGHAT and CDR2 is FQDESV in the germline V gene (reference sequence). The CDR3 loop spans 19 amino acids. J gave up 1 base and V 5 bases, and 12 bases lay outside the gene matches. The CDR3 nucleotides read TGTGCCAGCAGCGGAGCAAAGGGACTAGCGGGCATATCCTACAATGAGCAGTTCTTC. As protein: CASSGAKGLAGISYNEQFF.

This clonotype was detected a few times. V and J are TRBV27 and TRBJ2-7; either TRBD1 or TRBD2 may supply D (5 bases each). V lost 3 bases and J 4 bases, leaving 10 bases between the germline ends. This CDR3 is 13 amino acids long. Germline V lookup: CDR1 MNHEY, CDR2 SMNVEV (reference sequence). For the CDR3, the DNA is TGTGCCAGCAGTTTCGGGGCCCGGTACGAGCAGTACTTC. Amino acids: CASSFGARYEQYF.